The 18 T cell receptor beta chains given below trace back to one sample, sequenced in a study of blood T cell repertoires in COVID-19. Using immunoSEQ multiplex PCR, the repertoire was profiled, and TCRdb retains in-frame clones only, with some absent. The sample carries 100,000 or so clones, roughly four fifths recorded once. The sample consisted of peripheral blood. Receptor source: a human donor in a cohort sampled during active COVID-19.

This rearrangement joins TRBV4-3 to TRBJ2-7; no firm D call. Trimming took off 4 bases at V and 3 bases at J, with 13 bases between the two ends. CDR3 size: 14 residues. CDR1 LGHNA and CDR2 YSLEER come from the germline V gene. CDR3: CASSPNDGDYEQYF. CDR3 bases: TGCGCCAGCAGCCCAAATGACGGAGACTACGAGCAGTACTTC.

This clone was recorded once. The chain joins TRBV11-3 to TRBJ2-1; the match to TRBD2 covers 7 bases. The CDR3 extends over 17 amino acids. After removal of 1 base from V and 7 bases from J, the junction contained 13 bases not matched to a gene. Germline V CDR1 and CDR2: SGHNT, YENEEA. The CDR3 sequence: CASSLGSLAGVGNEQFF. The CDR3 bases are TGTGCCAGCAGCTTAGGATCATTGGCGGGAGTGGGAAATGAGCAGTTCTTC.

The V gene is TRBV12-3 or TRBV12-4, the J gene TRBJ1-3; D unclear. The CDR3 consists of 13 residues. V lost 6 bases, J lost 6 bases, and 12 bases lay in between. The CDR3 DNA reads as TGTGCCAGCAGATCATTTAGCTTAAACACCATATATTTT. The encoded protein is CASRSFSLNTIYF.

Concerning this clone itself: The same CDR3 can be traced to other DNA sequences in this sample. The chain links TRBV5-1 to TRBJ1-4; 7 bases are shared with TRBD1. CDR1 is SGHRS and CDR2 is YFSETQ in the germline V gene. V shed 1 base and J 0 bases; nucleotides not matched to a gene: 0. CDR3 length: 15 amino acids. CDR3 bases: TGCGCCAGCAGCTTGACAGGGGCAACTAATGAAAAACTGTTTTTT. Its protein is CASSLTGATNEKLFF.

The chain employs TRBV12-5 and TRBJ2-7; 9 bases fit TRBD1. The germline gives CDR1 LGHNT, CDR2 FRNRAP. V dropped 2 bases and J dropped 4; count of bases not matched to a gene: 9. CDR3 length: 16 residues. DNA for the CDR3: TGTGCTAGTGGTTTGCCCTCCTGGGACAGGGCATACGAGCAGTACTTC. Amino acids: CASGLPSWDRAYEQYF.

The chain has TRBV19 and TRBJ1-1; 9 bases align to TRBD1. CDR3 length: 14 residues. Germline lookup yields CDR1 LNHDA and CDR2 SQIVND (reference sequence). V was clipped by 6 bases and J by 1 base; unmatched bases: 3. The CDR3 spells CASSRTGANTEAFF. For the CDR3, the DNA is TGTGCCAGTAGCCGGACAGGGGCGAACACTGAAGCTTTCTTT.

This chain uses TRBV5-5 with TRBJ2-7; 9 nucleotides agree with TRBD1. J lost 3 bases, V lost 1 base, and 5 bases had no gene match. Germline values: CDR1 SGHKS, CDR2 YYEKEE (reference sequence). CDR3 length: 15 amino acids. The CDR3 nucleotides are TGTGCCAGCAGCTTGTCACAGGGGGCGGTCTACGAGCAGTACTTC. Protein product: CASSLSQGAVYEQYF.

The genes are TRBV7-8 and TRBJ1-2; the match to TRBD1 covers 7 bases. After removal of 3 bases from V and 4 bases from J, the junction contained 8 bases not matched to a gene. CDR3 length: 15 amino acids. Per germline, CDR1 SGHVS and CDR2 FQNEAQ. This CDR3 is CASSLGAGGFYGYTF. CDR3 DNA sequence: TGTGCCAGCAGCTTGGGGGCAGGGGGTTTCTATGGCTACACCTTC.

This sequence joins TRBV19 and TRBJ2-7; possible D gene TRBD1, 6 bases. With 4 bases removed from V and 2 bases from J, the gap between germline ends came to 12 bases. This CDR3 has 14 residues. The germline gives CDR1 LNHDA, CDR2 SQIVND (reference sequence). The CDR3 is CASSTPTGPYEQYF. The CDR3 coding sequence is TGTGCCAGTAGTACGCCGACAGGCCCCTACGAGCAGTACTTC.

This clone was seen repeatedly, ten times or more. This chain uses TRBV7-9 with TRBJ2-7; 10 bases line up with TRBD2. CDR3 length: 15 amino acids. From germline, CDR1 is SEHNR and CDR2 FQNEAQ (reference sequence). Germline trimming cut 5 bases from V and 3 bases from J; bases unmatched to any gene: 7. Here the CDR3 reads CASSPSGLAVYEQYF. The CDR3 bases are TGTGCCAGCAGCCCGAGCGGACTAGCGGTCTACGAGCAGTACTTC. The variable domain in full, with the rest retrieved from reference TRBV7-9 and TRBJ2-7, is DTGVSQNPRHKITKRGQNVTFRCDPISEHNRLYWYRQTLGQGPEFLTYFQNEAQLEKSRLLSDRFSAERPKGSFSTLEIQRTEQGDSAMYLCASSPSGLAVYEQYFGPGTRLTVT.

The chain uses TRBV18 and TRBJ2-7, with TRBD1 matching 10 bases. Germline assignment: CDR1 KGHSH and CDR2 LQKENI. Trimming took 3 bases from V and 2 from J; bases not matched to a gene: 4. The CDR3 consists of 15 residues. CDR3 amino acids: CASSPVGTGAYEQYF. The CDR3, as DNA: TGTGCCAGCTCACCGGTGGGGACAGGGGCCTACGAGCAGTACTTC.

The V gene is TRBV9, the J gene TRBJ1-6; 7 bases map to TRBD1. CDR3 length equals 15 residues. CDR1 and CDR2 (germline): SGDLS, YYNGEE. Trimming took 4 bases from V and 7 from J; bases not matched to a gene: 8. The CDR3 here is CASSPMGQTNSPLHF. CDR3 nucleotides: TGTGCCAGCAGCCCGATGGGACAGACGAATTCACCCCTCCACTTT.

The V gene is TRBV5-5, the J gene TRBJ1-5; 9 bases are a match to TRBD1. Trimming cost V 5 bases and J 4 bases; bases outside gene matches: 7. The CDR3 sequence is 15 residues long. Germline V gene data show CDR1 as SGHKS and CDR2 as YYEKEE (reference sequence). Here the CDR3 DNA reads TGTGCCAGCAGACGAACAGGGGGCCCGAATCAGCCCCAGCATTTT. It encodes CASRRTGGPNQPQHF.

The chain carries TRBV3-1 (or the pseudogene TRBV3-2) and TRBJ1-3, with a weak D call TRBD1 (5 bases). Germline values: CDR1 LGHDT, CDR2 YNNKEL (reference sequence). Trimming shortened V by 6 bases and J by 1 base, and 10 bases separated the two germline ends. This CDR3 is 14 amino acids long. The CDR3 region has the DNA TGTGCCAGCAGACCGACAGTTTCTGGAAACACCATATATTTT. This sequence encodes CASRPTVSGNTIYF.

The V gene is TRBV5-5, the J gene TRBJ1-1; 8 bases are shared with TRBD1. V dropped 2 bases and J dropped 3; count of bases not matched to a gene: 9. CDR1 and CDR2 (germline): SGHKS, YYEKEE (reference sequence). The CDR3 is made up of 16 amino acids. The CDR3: CASSFEFGQGDTEAFF. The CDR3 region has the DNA TGTGCCAGCAGCTTCGAATTTGGACAGGGAGACACTGAAGCTTTCTTT. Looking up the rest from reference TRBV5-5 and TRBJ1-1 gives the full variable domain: DAGVTQSPTHLIKTRGQQVTLRCSPISGHKSVSWYQQVLGQGPQFIFQYYEKEERGRGNFPDRFSARQFPNYSSELNVNALLLGDSALYLCASSFEFGQGDTEAFFGQGTRLTVV.

CDR3 DNA: TGTGCCAGCAGCCAACAGGGGAACACTGAAGCTTTCTTT. It translates to CASSQQGNTEAFF. V usage is TRBV11-3 and J usage is TRBJ1-1, with D possibly being TRBD1 (6 bases). Trimming took 5 bases from V and 1 from J, leaving 8 bases between them. Germline CDR1 SGHNT, CDR2 YENEEA. This CDR3 comprises 13 residues. The full variable domain, with the rest looked up from reference TRBV11-3 and TRBJ1-1, is EAGVVQSPRYKIIEKKQPVAFWCNPISGHNTLYWYLQNLGQGPELLIRYENEEAVDDSQLPKDRFSAERLKGVDSTLKIQPAELGDSAVYLCASSQQGNTEAFFGQGTRLTVV.

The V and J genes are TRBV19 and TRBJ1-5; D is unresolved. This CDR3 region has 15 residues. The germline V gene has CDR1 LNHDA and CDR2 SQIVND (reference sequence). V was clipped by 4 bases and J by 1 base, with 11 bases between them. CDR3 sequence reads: CASSTAVYSNQPQHF. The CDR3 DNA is TGTGCCAGTAGTACCGCGGTATACAGCAATCAGCCCCAGCATTTT.

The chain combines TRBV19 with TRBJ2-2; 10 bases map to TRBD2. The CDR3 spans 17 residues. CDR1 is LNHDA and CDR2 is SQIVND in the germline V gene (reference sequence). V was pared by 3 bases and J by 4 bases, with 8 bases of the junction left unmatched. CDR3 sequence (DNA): TGTGCCAGTAGTATCGGGAGCGGGAGGGCCGGCACCGGGGAGCTGTTTTTT. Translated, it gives CASSIGSGRAGTGELFF.